This T cell receptor beta chain was found in a study of shared clonotypes between healthy human individuals. Overall study context: CD4 naive cells filled three plates per donor, CD4 memory three, CD8 naive two and CD8 memory one.

Comments on this clone: The antigen is not known.

Trimming cost V 0 bases and J 2 bases; bases outside gene matches: 7. Germline lookup yields CDR1 SGHRS and CDR2 YFSETQ. The CDR3 covers 17 residues. Original methodology: ImmunoSEQ output lacked quality scores and full-length reads, limiting matched filtering. TCRdb keeps only in-frame clones here, not all; method: immunoSEQ multiplex PCR. V, J and clone size are taken as reported in that table, and D and trimming were inferred from the DNA itself. The repertoire has 2.3 million or so clones, over 85% of them found once; the top ten carry about 0.39%. The study's findings and limits: Large depth notwithstanding, sorted-subset sequencing proved incomplete by rarefaction.

This chain links TRBV5-1 with TRBJ2-3; TRBD1 matches at 9 bases. Sequencing was performed on naive CD4+ T cells from PBMCs. Subset denoted: CD45RA+ positively selected. The origin of this receptor is a man aged 18 to 29 in good health. Some clones in this sample may be carry-over from other donors' samples. The CDR3 coding sequence is TGCGCCAGCAGCTTGGCGACAGGGGGTTTTAACACAGATACGCAGTATTTT. Protein product: CASSLATGGFNTDTQYF.